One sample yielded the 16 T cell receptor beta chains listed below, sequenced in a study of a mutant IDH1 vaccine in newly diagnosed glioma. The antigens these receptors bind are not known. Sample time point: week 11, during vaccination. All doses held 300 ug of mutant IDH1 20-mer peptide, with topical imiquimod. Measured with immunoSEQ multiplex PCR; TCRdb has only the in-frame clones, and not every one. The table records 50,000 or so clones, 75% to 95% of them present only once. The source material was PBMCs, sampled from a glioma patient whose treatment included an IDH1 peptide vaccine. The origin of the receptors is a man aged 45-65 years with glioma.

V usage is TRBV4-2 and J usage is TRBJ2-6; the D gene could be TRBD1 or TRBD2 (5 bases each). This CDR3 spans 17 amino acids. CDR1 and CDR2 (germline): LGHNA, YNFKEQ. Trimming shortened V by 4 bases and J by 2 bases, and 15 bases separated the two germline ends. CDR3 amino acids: CASSRDGTSPGANVLTF. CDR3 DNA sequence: TGTGCCAGCAGCCGGGACGGTACATCCCCTGGGGCCAACGTCCTGACTTTC.

This CDR3 reads CATSRDRASSYNEQFF. The CDR3 DNA follows: TGTGCCACCAGCAGAGATCGGGCGAGCTCCTACAATGAGCAGTTCTTC. V and J are TRBV15 and TRBJ2-1, with no clear D. The ends were cut back, 0 bases at V and 0 bases at J, with 9 bases in the middle. There are 16 residues in the CDR3. Germline CDR1 and CDR2: LNHNV and YYDKDF (reference sequence). The complete variable domain, with remaining parts taken from reference TRBV15 and TRBJ2-1, reads DAMVIQNPRYQVTQFGKPVTLSCSQTLNHNVMYWYQQKSSQAPKLLFHYYDKDFNNEADTPDNFQSRRPNTSFCFLDIRSPGLGDTAMYLCATSRDRASSYNEQFFGPGTRLTVL.

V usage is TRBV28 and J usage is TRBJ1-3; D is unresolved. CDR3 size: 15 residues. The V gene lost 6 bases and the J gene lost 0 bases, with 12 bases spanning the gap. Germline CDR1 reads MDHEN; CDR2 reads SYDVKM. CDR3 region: CASSLKGGSGNTIYF. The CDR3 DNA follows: TGTGCCAGCAGCCTAAAGGGAGGCTCTGGAAACACCATATATTTT. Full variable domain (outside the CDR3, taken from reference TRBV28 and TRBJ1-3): DVKVTQSSRYLVKRTGEKVFLECVQDMDHENMFWYRQDPGLGLRLIYFSYDVKMKEKGDIPEGYSVSREKKERFSLILESASTNQTSMYLCASSLKGGSGNTIYFGEGSWLTVV.

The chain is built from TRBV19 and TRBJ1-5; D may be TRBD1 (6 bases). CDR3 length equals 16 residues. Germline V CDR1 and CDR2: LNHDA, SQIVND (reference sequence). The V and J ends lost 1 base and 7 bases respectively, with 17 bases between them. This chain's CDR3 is CASSIVDKPRGQPQHF. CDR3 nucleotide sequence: TGTGCCAGTAGTATAGTGGACAAACCAAGGGGGCAGCCCCAGCATTTT.

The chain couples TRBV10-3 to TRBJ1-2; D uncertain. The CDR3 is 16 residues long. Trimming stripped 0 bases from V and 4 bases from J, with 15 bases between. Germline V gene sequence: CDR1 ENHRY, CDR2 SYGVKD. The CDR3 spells CAISESKQRSFYGYTF. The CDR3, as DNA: TGTGCCATCAGTGAGTCGAAGCAGAGGTCCTTCTATGGCTACACCTTC.

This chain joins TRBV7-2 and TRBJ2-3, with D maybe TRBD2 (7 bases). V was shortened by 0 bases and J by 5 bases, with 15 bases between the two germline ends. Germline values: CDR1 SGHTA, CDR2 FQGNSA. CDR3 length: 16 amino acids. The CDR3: CASSLAGPGEGDTQYF. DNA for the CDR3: TGTGCCAGCAGCTTAGCCGGGCCAGGGGAGGGAGATACGCAGTATTTT.

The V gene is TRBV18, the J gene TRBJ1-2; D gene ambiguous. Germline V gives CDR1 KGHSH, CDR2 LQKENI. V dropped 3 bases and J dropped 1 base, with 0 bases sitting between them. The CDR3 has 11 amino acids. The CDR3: CASSPNYGYTF. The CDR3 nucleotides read TGTGCCAGCTCACCTAACTATGGCTACACCTTC.

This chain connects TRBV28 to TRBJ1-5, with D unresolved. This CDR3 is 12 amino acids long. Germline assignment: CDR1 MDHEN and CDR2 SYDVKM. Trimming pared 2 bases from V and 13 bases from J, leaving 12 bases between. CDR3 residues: CASSLTITSQHF. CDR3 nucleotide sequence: TGTGCCAGCAGTTTAACAATTACCTCTCAGCATTTT.

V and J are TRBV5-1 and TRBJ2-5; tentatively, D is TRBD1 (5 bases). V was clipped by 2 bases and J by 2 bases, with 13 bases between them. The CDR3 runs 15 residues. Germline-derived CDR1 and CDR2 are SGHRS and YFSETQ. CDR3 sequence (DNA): TGCGCCAGCAGCTTCTTCGGGCAGGGACAAGAGACCCAGTACTTC. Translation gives CASSFFGQGQETQYF.

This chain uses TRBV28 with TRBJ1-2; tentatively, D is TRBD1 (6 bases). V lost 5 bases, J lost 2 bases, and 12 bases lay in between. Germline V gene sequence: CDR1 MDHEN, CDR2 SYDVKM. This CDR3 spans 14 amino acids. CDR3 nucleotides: TGTGCCAGCAGTGTACCCAGGGGAAACTATGGCTACACCTTC. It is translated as CASSVPRGNYGYTF.

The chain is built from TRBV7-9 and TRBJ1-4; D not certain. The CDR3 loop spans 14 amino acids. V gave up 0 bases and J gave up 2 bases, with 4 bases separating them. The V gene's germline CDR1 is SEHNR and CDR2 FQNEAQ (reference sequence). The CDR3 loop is CASSLAGTNEKLFF. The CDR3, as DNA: TGTGCCAGCAGCTTAGCAGGGACTAATGAAAAACTGTTTTTT. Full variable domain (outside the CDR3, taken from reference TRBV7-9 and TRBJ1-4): DTGVSQNPRHKITKRGQNVTFRCDPISEHNRLYWYRQTLGQGPEFLTYFQNEAQLEKSRLLSDRFSAERPKGSFSTLEIQRTEQGDSAMYLCASSLAGTNEKLFFGSGTQLSVL.

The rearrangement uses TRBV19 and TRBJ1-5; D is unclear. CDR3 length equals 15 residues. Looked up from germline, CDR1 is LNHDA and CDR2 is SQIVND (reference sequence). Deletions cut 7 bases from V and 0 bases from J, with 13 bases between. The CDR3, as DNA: TGTGCCAGTACCGATAGACCTTATAGCAATCAGCCCCAGCATTTT. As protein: CASTDRPYSNQPQHF.

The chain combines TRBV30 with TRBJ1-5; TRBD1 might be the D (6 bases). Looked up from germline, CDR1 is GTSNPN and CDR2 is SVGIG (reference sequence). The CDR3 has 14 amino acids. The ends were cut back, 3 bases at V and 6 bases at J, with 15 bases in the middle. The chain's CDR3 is CAWSGDNVLQPQHF. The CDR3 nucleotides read TGTGCCTGGAGCGGGGACAATGTCCTTCAGCCCCAGCATTTT.

The CDR3 DNA reads TGTGCCAGCAAGCCGACAGGGGGATATAGCAATCAGCCCCAGCATTTT. This sequence encodes CASKPTGGYSNQPQHF. V is TRBV2 and J is TRBJ1-5; 9 bases map to TRBD1. The germline V gene has CDR1 SNHLY and CDR2 FYNNEI. This CDR3 is 16 amino acids long. J gave up 0 bases and V 7 bases, and 7 bases lay outside the gene matches.

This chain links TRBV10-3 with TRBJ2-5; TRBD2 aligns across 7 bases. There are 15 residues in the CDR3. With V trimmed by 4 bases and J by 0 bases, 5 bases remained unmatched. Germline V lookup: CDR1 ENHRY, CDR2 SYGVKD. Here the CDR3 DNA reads TGTGCCATCAGTGGGGGCGGGGGAAACCAAGAGACCCAGTACTTC. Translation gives CAISGGGGNQETQYF.

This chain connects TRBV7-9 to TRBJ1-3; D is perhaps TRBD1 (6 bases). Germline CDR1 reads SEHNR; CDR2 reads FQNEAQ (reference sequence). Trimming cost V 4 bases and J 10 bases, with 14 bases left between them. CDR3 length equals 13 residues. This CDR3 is CASSSRQVRTIYF. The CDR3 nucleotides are TGTGCCAGCAGCTCCCGACAGGTTCGGACCATATATTTT.